Below, 16 T cell receptor beta chains from the same sample are listed, as sequenced in a study of cytomegalovirus exposure and HLA in healthy donors. The PCR used 60 Vbeta and 13 Jbeta primers. The method was immunoSEQ multiplex PCR; TCRdb's version includes in-frame clones alone and lacks a portion of them. This sample carries fewer than 200,000 clones, roughly 9.4% of them seen once, and the ten largest clones take approximately 1.3%. The sample taken for sequencing was PBMCs. These receptor sequences come from a woman between 25 and 40 years old in good health and CMV-seropositive.

This chain connects TRBV5-1 to TRBJ2-3; D is possibly TRBD2 (5 bases). CDR1 and CDR2 from the germline V gene are SGHRS and YFSETQ. The CDR3 runs to 15 residues. With 3 bases removed from V and 4 bases from J, the gap between germline ends came to 15 bases. The CDR3 DNA sequence: TGCGCCAGCAGCTCGTTACCCCGGGGAGCAGATACGCAGTATTTT. The encoded protein is CASSSLPRGADTQYF.

This clone was observed a handful of times. V and J are TRBV18 and TRBJ1-3; 7 nucleotides agree with TRBD1. CDR3 size: 14 residues. Germline V gene sequence: CDR1 KGHSH, CDR2 LQKENI. The V and J ends lost 2 bases and 4 bases, in that order; junction bases with no gene match: 2. CDR3 in DNA: TGTGCCAGCTCACCAGACAGGGCAGGAAACACCATATATTTT. Protein: CASSPDRAGNTIYF. The full variable domain, completed using reference TRBV18 and TRBJ1-3, is NAGVMQNPRHLVRRRGQEARLRCSPMKGHSHVYWYRQLPEEGLKFMVYLQKENIIDESGMPKERFSAEFPKEGPSILRIQQVVRGDSAAYFCASSPDRAGNTIYFGEGSWLTVV.

The chain has TRBV23-1 and TRBJ2-7; 9 nucleotides align to TRBD1. TRBV23-1 is an open reading frame, and its role is uncertain. CDR3 length: 16 residues. V trimming: 8 bases; J trimming: 2 bases; junction bases outside the gene matches: 13. CDR3: CASELGSGQGTYEQYF. The CDR3 coding sequence is TGCGCCAGCGAATTAGGTTCGGGACAGGGAACCTACGAGCAGTACTTC.

This clone occurred a few times. The rearrangement uses TRBV7-9 and TRBJ2-3; no clear D gene. CDR3 size: 12 residues. V was cut by 5 bases and J by 6 bases, with 9 bases left in between. The germline gives CDR1 SEHNR, CDR2 FQNEAQ (reference sequence). The CDR3 sequence is CASSPNPDTQYF. The CDR3 coding sequence is TGTGCCAGCAGCCCTAACCCCGATACGCAGTATTTT.

Only a few counts were recorded for this clone. The CDR3 DNA sequence: TGTGCCAGCTCTCAGGGGGCTAATCAGCCCCAGCATTTT. Translated: CASSQGANQPQHF. V gene TRBV25-1 combines with J gene TRBJ1-5; 8 bases line up with TRBD1. The CDR3 has 13 residues. After removal of 8 bases from V and 4 bases from J, the junction contained 4 bases not matched to a gene. From germline, CDR1 is MGHDK and CDR2 SYGVNS.

This clone was observed a handful of times. The V and J genes are TRBV9 and TRBJ2-5; 12 nucleotides align to TRBD2. V was clipped by 2 bases and J by 4 bases; unmatched bases: 6. Looked up from germline, CDR1 is SGDLS and CDR2 is YYNGEE. CDR3 length equals 16 residues. CDR3 nucleotide sequence: TGTGCCAGCAGCGTTAGTCCTAGCGGGAGGGTAGAGACCCAGTACTTC. It is translated as CASSVSPSGRVETQYF.

The V gene is TRBV5-1, the J gene TRBJ2-3; TRBD1 agrees at 9 bases. This CDR3 contains 16 residues. Trimming cost V 1 base and J 1 base; bases outside gene matches: 4. The germline V gene encodes CDR1 SGHRS and CDR2 YFSETQ. The CDR3 protein is CASSLRGQGRTDTQYF. CDR3 nucleotides: TGCGCCAGCAGCTTGAGGGGACAGGGTCGCACAGATACGCAGTATTTT.

The chain links TRBV5-1 to TRBJ2-3; 12 bases line up with TRBD1. Looked up from germline, CDR1 is SGHRS and CDR2 is YFSETQ. The CDR3 length is 17 residues. The V segment lost 2 bases and the J segment 8 bases; nucleotides outside the gene matches: 12. CDR3 residues: CASSLNRDRGRVGTQYF. The CDR3 bases are TGCGCCAGCAGCTTAAACCGGGACAGGGGGCGAGTGGGTACGCAGTATTTT.

This clone turned up a few times. The chain employs TRBV2 and TRBJ2-5, with 15 nucleotides matching TRBD2. CDR3 length equals 15 residues. In germline, CDR1 is SNHLY, CDR2 FYNNEI. V shed 4 bases and J 4 bases; nucleotides not matched to a gene: 1. CDR3 in DNA: TGTGCCAGCAGTGGGACTAGCGGGAGGGCAGAGACCCAGTACTTC. Its translation: CASSGTSGRAETQYF. Full variable domain (missing parts from reference TRBV2 and TRBJ2-5): EPEVTQTPSHQVTQMGQEVILRCVPISNHLYFYWYRQILGQKVEFLVSFYNNEISEKSEIFDDQFSVERPDGSNFTLKIRSTKLEDSAMYFCASSGTSGRAETQYFGPGTRLLVL.

This clone has just a few counts. The chain has TRBV2 and TRBJ2-3; 7 bases are a match to TRBD2. With 3 bases clipped from V and 2 bases from J, the junction kept 8 bases outside the gene matches. Germline assignment: CDR1 SNHLY and CDR2 FYNNEI. This CDR3 comprises 16 residues. For the CDR3, the DNA is TGTGCCAGCAGTGAGTTGGGGGGAGGGACCACAGATACGCAGTATTTT. It translates to CASSELGGGTTDTQYF. The entire variable domain, with the rest obtained from reference TRBV2 and TRBJ2-3, is as follows: EPEVTQTPSHQVTQMGQEVILRCVPISNHLYFYWYRQILGQKVEFLVSFYNNEISEKSEIFDDQFSVERPDGSNFTLKIRSTKLEDSAMYFCASSELGGGTTDTQYFGPGTRLTVL.

This clone has more than one count but fewer than ten. The chain combines TRBV5-8 with TRBJ1-5, with 8 nucleotides matching TRBD1. The CDR3 is 15 residues long. Trimming at V came to 4 bases and at J to 4 bases, leaving 7 bases not matched to a gene. CDR1 SGHTS and CDR2 YDEGEE come from the germline V gene. CDR3 region: CASSRGDRTNQPQHF. In DNA, the CDR3 is TGTGCCAGCAGCCGCGGGGACAGGACGAATCAGCCCCAGCATTTT.

This clone occurred once. No conserved phenylalanine or tryptophan is present at the end of the CDR3, so a read error is the likely explanation. The chain couples TRBV5-1 to TRBJ1-1, with TRBD1 as a possible D gene (6 bases). Trimming took 4 bases from V and 6 from J, leaving 16 bases between them. The CDR3 length is 14 residues. Germline V lookup: CDR1 SGHRS, CDR2 YFSETQ. CDR3 nucleotides: TGCGCCAGCAGCCAATTCACAGGGACGCCTGAAGCTTTCTTG. Amino acids: CASSQFTGTPEAFL.

This CDR3 reads CASSLGGLAGGQETQYF. The DNA of the CDR3 is TGCGCCAGCAGCTTGGGGGGACTAGCGGGAGGCCAAGAGACCCAGTACTTC. This chain links TRBV5-1 with TRBJ2-5; 15 nucleotides match TRBD2. Trimming took 0 bases from V and 1 from J; bases not matched to a gene: 1. This CDR3 is 17 amino acids long. Looked up from germline, CDR1 is SGHRS and CDR2 is YFSETQ.

This sequence joins TRBV15 and TRBJ2-1; D is unresolved. CDR1 and CDR2 (germline): LNHNV, YYDKDF (reference sequence). V lost 1 base and J 1 base, leaving 11 bases between the germline ends. The CDR3 length is 16 residues. The CDR3, as DNA: TGTGCCACCAGCAGAGGACTCAGTCGGTCCTACAATGAGCAGTTCTTC. Protein product: CATSRGLSRSYNEQFF.

This clone showed up just a few times. The gene calls are TRBV6-5 and TRBJ2-7; 8 bases line up with TRBD1. With V trimmed by 8 bases and J by 2 bases, 8 bases remained unmatched. The CDR3 has 14 residues. The germline gives CDR1 MNHEY, CDR2 SVGAGI. Here the CDR3 reads CASASRTGPYEQYF. The CDR3 DNA sequence: TGTGCCAGCGCGTCACGGACAGGGCCCTACGAGCAGTACTTC.

The rearrangement joins TRBV25-1 to TRBJ2-1; TRBD2 matches 12 bases. Germline V gene data show CDR1 as MGHDK and CDR2 as SYGVNS. The CDR3 covers 18 residues. V lost 6 bases and J lost 0; bases outside the gene matches: 9. CDR3 DNA sequence: TGTGCCAGCAGCCCGGGACTAGCGGGTTGGAGCTCCTACAATGAGCAGTTCTTC. Amino acids: CASSPGLAGWSSYNEQFF.